The present TCR beta chain was sequenced within a study of T cell responses to AZD1222 COVID-19 vaccine. Study observations and caveats: Seropositivity was recorded at baseline in only a handful of AZD1222 recipients.

Some clones are missing from TCRdb's copy, which holds only in-frame ones; the method was immunoSEQ multiplex PCR. This sample has about 110,000 clones, with approximately 89% found just once. On this clone: Its antigen is currently unknown.

This clonotype originated in an adult in good health. The specimen was peripheral blood, collected on day 0 of MenACWY control vaccination.

This CDR3 is CASRVHLNTEAFF. CDR3 bases: TGTGCCAGCAGAGTCCACCTGAACACTGAAGCTTTCTTT. The rearrangement uses TRBV2 and TRBJ1-1; unclear D gene. The CDR3 is 13 residues long. Germline CDR1 is SNHLY and CDR2 is FYNNEI. V was trimmed by 6 bases and J by 0 bases, leaving 8 bases between them.